The TCR beta chain under discussion was sequenced for a study of cytomegalovirus exposure and HLA in healthy donors. A word on this clone: The antigen is not known.

The study ran its PCR with 60 Vbeta and 13 Jbeta primers. Profiled with immunoSEQ multiplex PCR; TCRdb holds only in-frame clones, not every one. The sample contains around 120,000 clones, around 82% of which appear only once. Study findings and constraints: The study designated over 150 TCR beta chains cytomegalovirus-associated. It was likely that a cluster of highly shared sequence variants was a sequencing artifact. Later analysis found that TCR beta chains associated with HLA were more clonally expanded than other, equally common chains.

The CDR3 totals 13 residues. The germline V gene encodes CDR1 SGHDN and CDR2 FVKESK. Trimming at V came to 3 bases and at J to 3 bases, leaving 2 bases not matched to a gene. This TCR came from a male donor in good health and CMV-seropositive. The chain joins TRBV14 to TRBJ2-7; 7 bases match TRBD2. Material: PBMCs. CDR3 in DNA: TGTGCCAGCAGCCAGTCTAGCGGCTACGAGCAGTACTTC. It yields the protein CASSQSSGYEQYF.